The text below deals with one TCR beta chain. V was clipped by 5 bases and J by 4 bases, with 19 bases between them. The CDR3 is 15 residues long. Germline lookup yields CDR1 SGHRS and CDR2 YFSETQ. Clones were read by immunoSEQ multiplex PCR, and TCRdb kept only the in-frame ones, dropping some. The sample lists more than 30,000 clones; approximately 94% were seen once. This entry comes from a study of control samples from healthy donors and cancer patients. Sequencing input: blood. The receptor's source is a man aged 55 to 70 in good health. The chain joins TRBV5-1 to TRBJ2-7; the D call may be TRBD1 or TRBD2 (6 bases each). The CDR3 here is CASSPGTRRVYEQYF. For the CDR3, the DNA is TGCGCCAGCAGTCCCGGGACACGGAGGGTATACGAGCAGTACTTC.